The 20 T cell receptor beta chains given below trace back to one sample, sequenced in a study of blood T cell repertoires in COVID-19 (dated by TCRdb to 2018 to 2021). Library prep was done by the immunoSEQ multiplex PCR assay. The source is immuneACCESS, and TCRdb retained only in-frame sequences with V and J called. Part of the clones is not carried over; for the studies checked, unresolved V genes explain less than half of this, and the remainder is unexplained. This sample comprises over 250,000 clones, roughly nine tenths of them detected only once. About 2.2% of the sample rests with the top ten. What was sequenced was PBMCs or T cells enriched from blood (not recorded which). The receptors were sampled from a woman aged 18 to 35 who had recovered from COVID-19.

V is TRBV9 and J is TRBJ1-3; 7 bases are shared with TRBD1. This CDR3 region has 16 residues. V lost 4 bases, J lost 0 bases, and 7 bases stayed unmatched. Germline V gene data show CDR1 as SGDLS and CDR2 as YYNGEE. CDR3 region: CASSPGDRYSGNTIYF. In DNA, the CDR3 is TGTGCCAGCAGCCCCGGGGACAGATACTCTGGAAACACCATATATTTT.

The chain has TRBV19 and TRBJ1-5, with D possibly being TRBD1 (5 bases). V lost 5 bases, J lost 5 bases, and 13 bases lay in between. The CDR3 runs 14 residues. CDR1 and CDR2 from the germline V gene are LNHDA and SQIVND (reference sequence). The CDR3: CASSSPREDQPQHF. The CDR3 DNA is TGTGCCAGTAGTTCTCCCAGGGAAGATCAGCCCCAGCATTTT.

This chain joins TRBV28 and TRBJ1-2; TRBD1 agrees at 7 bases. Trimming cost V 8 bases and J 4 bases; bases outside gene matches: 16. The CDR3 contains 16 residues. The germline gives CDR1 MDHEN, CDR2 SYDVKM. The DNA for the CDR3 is TGTGCCAGCTTCATAACCCACAGGGGCAGTGGCTATGGCTACACCTTC. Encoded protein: CASFITHRGSGYGYTF.

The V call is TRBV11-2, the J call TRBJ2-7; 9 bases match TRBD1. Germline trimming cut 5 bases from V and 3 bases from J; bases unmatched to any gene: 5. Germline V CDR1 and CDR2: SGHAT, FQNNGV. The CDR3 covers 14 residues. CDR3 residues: CASSKDRGFYEQYF. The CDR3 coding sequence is TGTGCCAGCAGCAAGGACAGGGGCTTCTACGAGCAGTACTTC.

Written as DNA, the CDR3 is TGTGCCAGCAGCGTAGACTCTACCTACAATGAGCAGTTCTTC. It codes for CASSVDSTYNEQFF. This chain uses TRBV9 with TRBJ2-1, with D unresolved. V lost 0 bases and J lost 2, with 6 bases in between. Germline V CDR1 and CDR2: SGDLS, YYNGEE. The CDR3 totals 14 residues. Full variable domain (remainder filled in from reference TRBV9 and TRBJ2-1): DSGVTQTPKHLITATGQRVTLRCSPRSGDLSVYWYQQSLDQGLQFLIQYYNGEERAKGNILERFSAQQFPDLHSELNLSSLELGDSALYFCASSVDSTYNEQFFGPGTRLTVL.

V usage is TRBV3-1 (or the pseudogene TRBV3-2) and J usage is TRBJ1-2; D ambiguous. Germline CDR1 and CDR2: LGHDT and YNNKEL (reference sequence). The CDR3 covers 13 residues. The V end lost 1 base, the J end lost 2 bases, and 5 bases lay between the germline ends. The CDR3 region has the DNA TGTGCCAGCAGCCAAGGGCCCAACTATGGCTACACCTTC. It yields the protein CASSQGPNYGYTF.

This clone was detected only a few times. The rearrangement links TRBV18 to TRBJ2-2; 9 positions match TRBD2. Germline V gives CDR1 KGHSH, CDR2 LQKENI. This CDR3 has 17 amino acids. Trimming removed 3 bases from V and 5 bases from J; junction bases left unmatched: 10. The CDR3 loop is CASSPPLAGPSTGELFF. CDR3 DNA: TGTGCCAGCTCACCCCCCCTAGCGGGGCCCTCTACCGGGGAGCTGTTTTTT.

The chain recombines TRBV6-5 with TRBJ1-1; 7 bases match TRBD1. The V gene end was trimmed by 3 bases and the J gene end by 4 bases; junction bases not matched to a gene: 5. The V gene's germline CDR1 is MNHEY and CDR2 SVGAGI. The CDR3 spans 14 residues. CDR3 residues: CASSYSAGGTEAFF. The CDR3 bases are TGTGCCAGCAGTTATAGTGCAGGGGGCACTGAAGCTTTCTTT.

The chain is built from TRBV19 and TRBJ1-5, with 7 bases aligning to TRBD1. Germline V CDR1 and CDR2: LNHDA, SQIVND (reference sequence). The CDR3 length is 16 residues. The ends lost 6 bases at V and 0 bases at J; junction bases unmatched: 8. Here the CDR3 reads CASRNRQGNSNQPQHF. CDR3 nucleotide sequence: TGTGCCAGTAGGAACCGACAGGGCAATAGCAATCAGCCCCAGCATTTT. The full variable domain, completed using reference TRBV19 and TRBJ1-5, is DGGITQSPKYLFRKEGQNVTLSCEQNLNHDAMYWYRQDPGQGLRLIYYSQIVNDFQKGDIAEGYSVSREKKESFPLTVTSAQKNPTAFYLCASRNRQGNSNQPQHFGDGTRLSIL.

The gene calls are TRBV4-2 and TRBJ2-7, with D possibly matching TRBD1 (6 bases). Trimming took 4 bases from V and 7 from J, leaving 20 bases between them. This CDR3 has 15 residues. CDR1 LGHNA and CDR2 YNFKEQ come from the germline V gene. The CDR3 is CASSLKGHRAGEQYF. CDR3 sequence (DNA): TGTGCCAGCAGCCTCAAGGGACACAGGGCTGGGGAGCAGTACTTC.

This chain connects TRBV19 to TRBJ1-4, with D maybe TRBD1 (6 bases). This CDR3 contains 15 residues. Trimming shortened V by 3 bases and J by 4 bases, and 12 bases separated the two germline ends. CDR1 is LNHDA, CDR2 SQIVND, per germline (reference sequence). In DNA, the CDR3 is TGTGCCAGTAGTATTGGGGGCACATATAATGAAAAACTGTTTTTT. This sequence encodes CASSIGGTYNEKLFF.

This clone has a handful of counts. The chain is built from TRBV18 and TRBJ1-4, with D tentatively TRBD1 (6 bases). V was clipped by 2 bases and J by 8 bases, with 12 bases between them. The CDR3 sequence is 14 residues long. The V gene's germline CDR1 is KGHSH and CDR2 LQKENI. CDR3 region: CASSPGQTGEKLFF. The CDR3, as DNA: TGTGCCAGCTCACCAGGACAGACGGGGGAAAAACTGTTTTTT.

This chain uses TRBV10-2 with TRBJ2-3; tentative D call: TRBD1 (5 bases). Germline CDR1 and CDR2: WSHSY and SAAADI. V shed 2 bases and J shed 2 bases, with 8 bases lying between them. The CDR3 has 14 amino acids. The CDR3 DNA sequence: TGCGCCAGCAGTGAGGGGGCCAACACAGATACGCAGTATTTT. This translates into CASSEGANTDTQYF.

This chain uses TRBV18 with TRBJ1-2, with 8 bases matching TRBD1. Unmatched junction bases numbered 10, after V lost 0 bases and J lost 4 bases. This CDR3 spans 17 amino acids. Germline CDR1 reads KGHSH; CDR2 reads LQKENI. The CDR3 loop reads CASSPPGPGGLRYGYTF. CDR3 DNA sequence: TGTGCCAGCTCACCACCAGGGCCAGGGGGCCTTCGCTATGGCTACACCTTC.

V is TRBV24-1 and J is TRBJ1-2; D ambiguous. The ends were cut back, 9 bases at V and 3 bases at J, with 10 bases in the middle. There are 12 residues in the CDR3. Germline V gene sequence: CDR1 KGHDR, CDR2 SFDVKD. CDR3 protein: CATASGDYGYTF. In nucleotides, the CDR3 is TGTGCCACCGCATCAGGTGACTATGGCTACACCTTC.

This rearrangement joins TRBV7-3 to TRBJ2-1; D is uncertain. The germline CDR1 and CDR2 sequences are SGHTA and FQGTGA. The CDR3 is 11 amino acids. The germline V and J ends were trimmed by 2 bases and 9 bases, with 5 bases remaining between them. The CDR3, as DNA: TGTGCCAGCAGCTTATCCAGTGAGCAGTTCTTC. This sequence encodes CASSLSSEQFF.

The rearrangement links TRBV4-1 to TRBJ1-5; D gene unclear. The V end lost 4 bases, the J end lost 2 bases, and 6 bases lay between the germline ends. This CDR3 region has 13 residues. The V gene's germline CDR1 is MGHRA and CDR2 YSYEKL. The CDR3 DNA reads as TGCGCCAGCAGCCCCGGGGGCAATCAGCCCCAGCATTTT. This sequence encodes CASSPGGNQPQHF.

The CDR3 protein is CASSKTGVSNQPQHF. Written as DNA, the CDR3 is TGTGCCAGCTCGAAAACAGGGGTTAGCAATCAGCCCCAGCATTTT. The rearrangement joins TRBV18 to TRBJ1-5, with TRBD1 matching over 7 bases. This CDR3 spans 15 amino acids. Germline CDR1 reads KGHSH; CDR2 reads LQKENI. J was trimmed by 0 bases and V by 6 bases; bases with no gene match: 5.

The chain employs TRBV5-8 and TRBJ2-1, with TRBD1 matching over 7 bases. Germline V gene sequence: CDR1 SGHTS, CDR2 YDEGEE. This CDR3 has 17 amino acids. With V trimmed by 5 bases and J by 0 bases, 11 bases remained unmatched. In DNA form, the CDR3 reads TGTGCCAGCAGTTACCTACGACAGGGCTACTCCTACAATGAGCAGTTCTTC. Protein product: CASSYLRQGYSYNEQFF.

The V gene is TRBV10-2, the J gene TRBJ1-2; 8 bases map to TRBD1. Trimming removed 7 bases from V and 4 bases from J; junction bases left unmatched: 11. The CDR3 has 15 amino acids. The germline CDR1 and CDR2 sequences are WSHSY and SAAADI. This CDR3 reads CASTTLDRGFYGYTF. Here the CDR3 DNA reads TGCGCCAGCACTACTTTAGACAGGGGCTTCTATGGCTACACCTTC.